A selection of T cell receptor beta chains follows, all from one sample in a study of response to subunit inactivated influenza vaccine. MiXCR was run by TCRdb on the RT-PCR reads, yielding one entry per CDR3 protein. The table records about 780,000 distinct CDR3 sequences, less than 20% of them present only once. The specimen was PBMCs from blood, collected roughly 5 days after vaccination. These receptors were taken from a man between 50 and 59 years old who received an inactivated influenza vaccine. The CDR3 runs from the conserved cysteine through the conserved F or W. A D gene is named only where the DNA matches it firmly. Not all rows give a size; the values are once, few, many and, for expanded clones, a class.

clone size,J gene,D gene,V gene,CDR3 DNA,CDR3 protein
.,TRBJ2-3,.,TRBV7-2,TGTGCCAGCAGCTTAGTCACGGGCGGGGCCCAAGATACGCAGTATTTT,CASSLVTGGAQDTQYF
.,TRBJ2-1,TRBD1,TRBV4-2,TGTGCCAGCAGCCCCGCAATTTCCGGGACAGCATATTACAATGAGCAGTTCTTC,CASSPAISGTAYYNEQFF
.,TRBJ2-7,.,TRBV29-1,TGCAGCGTCGTCATGGCGGGGAGGGGGCTCGAGCAGTACTTC,CSVVMAGRGLEQYF
few,TRBJ2-5,.,TRBV19,TGTGCCAGTAGTATTAGCGGAAACCAAGAGACCCAGTACTTC,CASSISGNQETQYF
.,TRBJ2-7,.,TRBV9,TGTGCCAGCAGCGTAGGGTGGGCGGGAAATTACGAGCAGTACTTC,CASSVGWAGNYEQYF
.,TRBJ2-2,.,TRBV7-2,TGTGCCAGCAGCCTACGGTTCGGCGGGGAGCTGTTTTTT,CASSLRFGGELFF
.,TRBJ2-7,TRBD2,TRBV5-5,TGTGCCAGCAGCTTGGATCCAGCGGGGTACTACGAGCAGTACTTC,CASSLDPAGYYEQYF
few,TRBJ2-2,.,TRBV7-2,TGTGCCAGCAGTTCAACGGGGGTCGGGGAGCTGTTTTTT,CASSSTGVGELFF
few,TRBJ2-2,.,TRBV20-1,TGCAGTGCTAGGTTCCCTCTGGGCAACACCGGGGAGCTGTTTTTT,CSARFPLGNTGELFF
.,TRBJ1-4,.,TRBV7-2,TGTGCCAGCAGCTTGATGCAAGGGAAGGGGAATGAAAAACTGTTTTTT,CASSLMQGKGNEKLFF
many,TRBJ1-6,.,TRBV3-1,TGTGCCAGCACCGGGACCCCCAATTCACCCCTCCACTTT,CASTGTPNSPLHF
.,TRBJ1-6,TRBD1,TRBV20-1,TGCAGTGCTGACAGGGGCGGGCGGGATTCACCCCTCCACTTT,CSADRGGRDSPLHF
many,TRBJ2-3,TRBD2,TRBV9,TGTGCCAGCAGCGTAGAAGCGGGGAGAACAGATACGCAGTATTTT,CASSVEAGRTDTQYF
.,TRBJ1-5,TRBD1,TRBV12-3/TRBV12-4,TGTGCCAGCAGGGGACAGGGGGATAGCAATCAGCCCCAGCATTTT,CASRGQGDSNQPQHF